The 13 T cell receptor beta chains listed next were all sequenced from one sample in a study of blood T cell repertoires in COVID-19. Produced via immunoSEQ multiplex PCR; TCRdb's table is partial and in-frame only. The sample holds some 250,000 clones; over 80% are singletons and the top ten take roughly 1.2%. Sequenced material: PBMCs or T cells enriched from blood (not recorded which). The origin of the receptors is a human donor in a cohort exposed to, infected with or recovered from COVID-19 (not recorded which). The donor label of this sample is uncertain.

This clone was detected once. The chain uses TRBV27 and TRBJ1-1, with unresolved D. CDR3 length: 16 amino acids. CDR1 and CDR2 (germline): MNHEY, SMNVEV (reference sequence). Trimming cost V 9 bases and J 0 bases, with 20 bases left between them. DNA of the CDR3: TGTGCCAGGGGCCATATTCGACGGCCGTTGAACACTGAAGCTTTCTTT. Protein sequence: CARGHIRRPLNTEAFF.

V gene TRBV10-1 combines with J gene TRBJ1-5; D unresolved. Germline assignment: CDR1 WNHNN and CDR2 SYGVQD (reference sequence). The length of the CDR3 is 14 residues. V gave up 0 bases and J gave up 7 bases, with 10 bases separating them. The CDR3 bases are TGCGCCAGCAGTGAGTCGCGGGTCGGCCAGCCCCAGCATTTT. Translating gives CASSESRVGQPQHF.

The rearrangement links TRBV27 to TRBJ1-1; 8 nucleotides line up with TRBD1. V lost 6 bases to trimming and J lost 5 bases; unmatched junction nucleotides: 8. The CDR3 spans 14 residues. CDR1 and CDR2 (germline): MNHEY, SMNVEV (reference sequence). The CDR3 DNA reads as TGTGCCAGCAGCGGACAGGGAATAAAGACTGAAGCTTTCTTT. Translating it yields CASSGQGIKTEAFF.

V and J are TRBV6-2 or TRBV6-3 and TRBJ1-6, with TRBD1 matching 8 bases. In germline, CDR1 is MNHEY, CDR2 SVGEGT. The CDR3 is made up of 15 amino acids. With V trimmed by 4 bases and J by 8 bases, 7 bases remained unmatched. CDR3 sequence: CASSSVDRDYSPLHF. CDR3 DNA sequence: TGTGCCAGCAGTTCGGTGGACAGGGATTATTCACCCCTCCACTTT.

The genes are TRBV10-1 and TRBJ1-3; the D gene is possibly TRBD1 (6 bases). V was shortened by 0 bases and J by 2 bases, with 11 bases between the two germline ends. Germline V lookup: CDR1 WNHNN, CDR2 SYGVQD (reference sequence). The CDR3 totals 16 residues. CDR3 residues: CASSESQGWAGNTIYF. CDR3 DNA sequence: TGCGCCAGCAGTGAGTCGCAGGGGTGGGCTGGAAACACCATATATTTT.

With regard to this clone: The same CDR3 can be traced to other DNA sequences in this sample. The chain recombines TRBV5-1 with TRBJ2-3; D is possibly TRBD2 (5 bases). The CDR3 contains 14 residues. In germline, CDR1 is SGHRS, CDR2 YFSETQ. V shed 0 bases and J shed 2 bases, with 7 bases lying between them. This CDR3 reads CASSLGGNTDTQYF. CDR3 sequence (DNA): TGCGCCAGCAGCTTGGGAGGGAACACAGATACGCAGTATTTT. Supplemented by reference TRBV5-1 and TRBJ2-3, the full variable domain reads KAGVTQTPRYLIKTRGQQVTLSCSPISGHRSVSWYQQTPGQGLQFLFEYFSETQRNKGNFPGRFSGRQFSNSRSEMNVSTLELGDSALYLCASSLGGNTDTQYFGPGTRLTVL.

The chain uses TRBV28 and TRBJ1-2; possibly TRBD1 for D (6 bases). Germline values: CDR1 MDHEN, CDR2 SYDVKM. V gave up 6 bases and J gave up 2 bases, with 10 bases separating them. This CDR3 comprises 13 residues. The CDR3 DNA reads TGTGCCAGCAGGGGGGCAGGGAACTATGGCTACACCTTC. Translating it yields CASRGAGNYGYTF.

The chain links TRBV24-1 to TRBJ1-1, with D maybe TRBD1 (5 bases). The CDR3 is 14 amino acids. Trimming took 9 bases from V and 1 from J, leaving 14 bases between them. The germline V gene encodes CDR1 KGHDR and CDR2 SFDVKD. The CDR3 sequence is CATGNRIPNTEAFF. The CDR3 coding sequence is TGTGCCACCGGGAACAGGATACCGAACACTGAAGCTTTCTTT.

This clone was seen once. V gene TRBV5-1 combines with J gene TRBJ1-1, with D possibly being TRBD1 (6 bases). Germline assignment: CDR1 SGHRS and CDR2 YFSETQ. The V and J ends lost 4 bases and 1 base respectively, with 14 bases between them. The CDR3 consists of 15 residues. CDR3 sequence (DNA): TGCGCCAGCAGCAATGTTGGCAGGGGGAACACTGAAGCTTTCTTT. It encodes CASSNVGRGNTEAFF.

This clone was found a few times. Within the sample, other DNA sequences also encode this same CDR3. The chain employs TRBV19 and TRBJ1-1; D ambiguous. This CDR3 has 12 amino acids. From germline, CDR1 is LNHDA and CDR2 SQIVND (reference sequence). V lost 4 bases and J lost 1, with 4 bases in between. The CDR3 nucleotides are TGTGCCAGTAGTACAGGGAACACTGAAGCTTTCTTT. Translation gives CASSTGNTEAFF.

The chain is built from TRBV2 and TRBJ1-4, with D perhaps TRBD1 (6 bases). Germline V gene data show CDR1 as SNHLY and CDR2 as FYNNEI. The CDR3 has 12 amino acids. The V and J ends lost 7 bases and 8 bases respectively, with 11 bases between them. The CDR3: CASMGAGEKLFF. For the CDR3, the DNA is TGTGCCAGCATGGGGGCTGGGGAAAAACTGTTTTTT.

This chain joins TRBV5-1 and TRBJ2-3; TRBD2 aligns across 9 bases. This CDR3 is built from 14 residues. The V and J ends lost 4 bases and 6 bases, in that order; junction bases with no gene match: 6. Germline V gives CDR1 SGHRS, CDR2 YFSETQ. The CDR3 DNA follows: TGCGCCAGCAGCCGCGGGAGGGGGATGGATACGCAGTATTTT. Protein product: CASSRGRGMDTQYF.

V usage is TRBV6-4 and J usage is TRBJ2-2, with 14 bases lining up with TRBD2. Germline-derived CDR1 and CDR2 are MRHNA and SNTAGT. This CDR3 region has 16 residues. The J segment lost 4 bases and the V segment lost 2 bases, leaving 0 bases of the junction unmatched. CDR3 nucleotide sequence: TGTGCCAGCAGTGACGGGACTAGCGGGGGCACCGGGGAGCTGTTTTTT. This gives the protein CASSDGTSGGTGELFF.